The next 27 T cell receptor beta chains were all read from a single sample in a study of T cell responses to AZD1222 COVID-19 vaccine. Sequencing was performed with immunoSEQ multiplex PCR; in TCRdb, only in-frame clones are kept and a portion is missing. The sample includes under 150,000 clones, 85% to 95% of them seen just once. The sequenced sample was peripheral blood, obtained on day 0 of AZD1222 vaccination. These receptor sequences come from an adult in good health.

The chain recombines TRBV5-4 with TRBJ1-2; 9 bases line up with TRBD1. V was pared by 7 bases and J by 2 bases, with 6 bases of the junction left unmatched. CDR1 is SGHNT and CDR2 is YYREEE in the germline V gene (reference sequence). This CDR3 contains 14 residues. Here the CDR3 reads CASRPGTGNYGYTF. CDR3 nucleotides: TGTGCCAGCCGGCCTGGGACAGGGAACTATGGCTACACCTTC.

This clone was counted a single time. The chain joins TRBV7-3 to TRBJ1-2; D is unclear. Germline CDR1 and CDR2: SGHTA and FQGTGA. V lost 3 bases to trimming and J lost 8 bases, with 13 bases between them. This CDR3 is built from 13 residues. The CDR3 nucleotides are TGTGCCAGCAGCTTGTCGCCTTATGACGGCTACACCTTC. Translation: CASSLSPYDGYTF.

The rearrangement uses TRBV13 and TRBJ1-3; D gene uncertain. V was cut by 5 bases and J by 3 bases, with 11 bases left in between. The CDR3 is made up of 14 amino acids. Germline CDR1 is PRHDT and CDR2 is FYEKMQ (reference sequence). The CDR3 DNA reads as TGTGCCAGCAGCGTTCGGGAGATTGGAAACACCATATATTTT. It yields the protein CASSVREIGNTIYF.

The CDR3 region has the DNA TGTGCCAGCAGTTACGGCGGAGGACAGGGGAGTCGGGTCGGCAATCAGCCCCAGCATTTT. This translates into CASSYGGGQGSRVGNQPQHF. This sequence joins TRBV6-7 and TRBJ1-5, with 9 bases identical to TRBD1. TRBV6-7 is assigned to the ORF class and has an uncertain function. The CDR3 length is 20 residues. The trim removed 2 bases at V and 2 bases at J, leaving 16 bases unmatched.

The chain combines TRBV19 with TRBJ2-1; 9 nucleotides line up with TRBD2. V gave up 10 bases and J gave up 3 bases; unmatched junction bases: 16. The V gene's germline CDR1 is LNHDA and CDR2 SQIVND (reference sequence). The CDR3 loop spans 17 amino acids. For the CDR3, the DNA is TGTGCCACAAGTAAGAGGGGAATAGCGGGAGTCTACAATGAGCAGTTCTTC. The encoded protein is CATSKRGIAGVYNEQFF.

The chain couples TRBV4-3 to TRBJ1-4; no firm D call. The CDR3 has 13 residues. Trimming removed 0 bases from V and 7 bases from J, with 6 bases in between. Per the germline V gene, CDR1 is LGHNA and CDR2 is YSLEER. The CDR3 DNA reads TGCGCCAGCAGCCAAGACAGCGGTGAAAAACTGTTTTTT. Translation: CASSQDSGEKLFF.

This chain joins TRBV6-4 and TRBJ2-1, with 9 positions matching TRBD2. The germline CDR1 and CDR2 sequences are MRHNA and SNTAGT. V was clipped by 4 bases and J by 6 bases; unmatched bases: 4. The CDR3 sequence is 14 residues long. The CDR3: CASSVIAGANEQFF. CDR3 nucleotide sequence: TGTGCCAGCAGTGTTATAGCGGGAGCCAATGAGCAGTTCTTC.

The V call is TRBV5-1, the J call TRBJ2-1, with unresolved D. The length of the CDR3 is 14 residues. The germline V gene has CDR1 SGHRS and CDR2 YFSETQ. Trimming left V 0 bases short and J 6 bases short, with 10 bases between. The CDR3 DNA is TGCGCCAGCAGCTTGGCGGACGGATTCAATGAGCAGTTCTTC. Translated: CASSLADGFNEQFF.

The J gene is TRBJ1-6, the V gene TRBV2; D is possibly TRBD1 (5 bases). CDR3 length equals 13 residues. Germline V lookup: CDR1 SNHLY, CDR2 FYNNEI. Trimming left V 4 bases short and J 6 bases short, with 7 bases between. The CDR3 reads CASSGRGNSPLHF. CDR3 nucleotide sequence: TGTGCCAGCAGTGGGAGGGGTAATTCACCCCTCCACTTT.

The rearrangement uses TRBV7-2 and TRBJ2-3; D gene unclear. Trimming shortened V by 1 base and J by 2 bases, and 10 bases separated the two germline ends. The CDR3 sequence is 15 residues long. Germline CDR1 and CDR2: SGHTA and FQGNSA. The CDR3, as DNA: TGTGCCAGCAGCTTAGGCACAGCAGACACAGATACGCAGTATTTT. Protein: CASSLGTADTDTQYF.

The CDR3 nucleotides read TGTGCCAGCAGCCGCATTTGGACAGGGGTCCACGAGCAGTACTTC. Residues: CASSRIWTGVHEQYF. The chain employs TRBV14 and TRBJ2-7, with TRBD1 matching over 9 bases. This CDR3 spans 15 amino acids. V lost 4 bases, J lost 5 bases, and 9 bases stayed unmatched. The germline V gene has CDR1 SGHDN and CDR2 FVKESK.

V gene TRBV7-2 combines with J gene TRBJ1-2; 11 nucleotides align to TRBD1. CDR1 and CDR2 from the germline V gene are SGHTA and FQGNSA. V was clipped by 4 bases and J by 3 bases; unmatched bases: 7. This CDR3 comprises 16 residues. The DNA for the CDR3 is TGTGCCAGCAGCTCAAAAGGGACAGGGGGTGACTATGGCTACACCTTC. Its translation is CASSSKGTGGDYGYTF.

The genes are TRBV3-1 (or the pseudogene TRBV3-2) and TRBJ1-2; D ambiguous. The CDR3 contains 15 residues. The germline V and J ends were trimmed by 3 bases and 1 base, with 12 bases remaining between them. CDR1 and CDR2 (germline): LGHDT, YNNKEL (reference sequence). As DNA, the CDR3 is TGTGCCAGCAGCCAGCTTACCGGGAGTAACTATGGCTACACCTTC. It is translated as CASSQLTGSNYGYTF.

The chain is built from TRBV2 and TRBJ2-5; D is perhaps TRBD2 (6 bases). Trimming took 6 bases from V and 7 from J, leaving 15 bases between them. This CDR3 comprises 13 residues. CDR1 and CDR2 (germline): SNHLY, FYNNEI. CDR3 loop: CASSPSAEGTQYF. The CDR3 coding sequence is TGTGCCAGCAGCCCTAGCGCGGAGGGGACCCAGTACTTC. Full variable domain (remainder filled in from reference TRBV2 and TRBJ2-5): EPEVTQTPSHQVTQMGQEVILRCVPISNHLYFYWYRQILGQKVEFLVSFYNNEISEKSEIFDDQFSVERPDGSNFTLKIRSTKLEDSAMYFCASSPSAEGTQYFGPGTRLLVL.

The CDR3 DNA reads TGTGCCAGCAGCAAAGGACCGCTCTCCTACGAGCAGTACTTC. Protein: CASSKGPLSYEQYF. The rearrangement uses TRBV2 and TRBJ2-7; D is ambiguous. Germline CDR1 and CDR2: SNHLY and FYNNEI. The CDR3 consists of 14 residues. Trimming left V 6 bases short and J 0 bases short, with 12 bases between.

The chain has TRBV2 and TRBJ1-2, with a weak D call TRBD1 (5 bases). The germline V gene has CDR1 SNHLY and CDR2 FYNNEI. Trimming stripped 6 bases from V and 8 bases from J, with 16 bases between. The CDR3 extends over 13 amino acids. CDR3 nucleotide sequence: TGTGCCAGCAGGCCTAATCAGGGTATCGGCTACACCTTC. It yields the protein CASRPNQGIGYTF.

This chain connects TRBV5-1 to TRBJ2-7, with unresolved D. This CDR3 is built from 14 residues. V lost 0 bases to trimming and J lost 1 base, with 8 bases between them. Germline CDR1 and CDR2: SGHRS and YFSETQ. The CDR3: CASSLEGWSYEQYF. The CDR3 nucleotides are TGCGCCAGCAGCTTGGAGGGCTGGTCCTACGAGCAGTACTTC.

The rearrangement uses TRBV9 and TRBJ1-1; the D gene is possibly TRBD1 (5 bases). This CDR3 comprises 13 residues. Germline values: CDR1 SGDLS, CDR2 YYNGEE. V lost 3 bases and J lost 1, with 7 bases in between. The CDR3 DNA sequence: TGTGCCAGCAGCGCGGGGACGAACACTGAAGCTTTCTTT. Protein product: CASSAGTNTEAFF.

J is TRBJ2-5 and V is TRBV2; TRBD1 might be the D (6 bases). The V gene lost 7 bases and the J gene lost 4 bases, with 13 bases spanning the gap. The germline V gene encodes CDR1 SNHLY and CDR2 FYNNEI. The CDR3 is made up of 13 amino acids. CDR3 sequence reads: CASTLGGSETQYF. For the CDR3, the DNA is TGTGCCAGCACCCTTGGGGGCTCAGAGACCCAGTACTTC. Variable domain in full (rest from reference TRBV2 and TRBJ2-5): EPEVTQTPSHQVTQMGQEVILRCVPISNHLYFYWYRQILGQKVEFLVSFYNNEISEKSEIFDDQFSVERPDGSNFTLKIRSTKLEDSAMYFCASTLGGSETQYFGPGTRLLVL.

CDR3 bases: TGTGCCACCAGCAGAGGACAGGGGACGAACACTGAAGCTTTCTTT. The encoded protein is CATSRGQGTNTEAFF. J is TRBJ1-1 and V is TRBV15, with 8 nucleotides matching TRBD1. V lost 1 base, J lost 1 base, and 2 bases stayed unmatched. Germline loops: CDR1 LNHNV, CDR2 YYDKDF (reference sequence). This CDR3 comprises 15 residues.

The chain recombines TRBV19 with TRBJ2-7, with 7 bases aligning to TRBD1. The CDR3 has 16 residues. Germline-derived CDR1 and CDR2 are LNHDA and SQIVND (reference sequence). With V trimmed by 2 bases and J by 5 bases, 12 bases remained unmatched. This chain's CDR3 is CASSIYRGRLRDEQYF. In DNA form, the CDR3 reads TGTGCCAGTAGTATATACAGGGGCCGTTTGCGGGACGAGCAGTACTTC.

V and J are TRBV6-5 and TRBJ2-1, with D perhaps matching TRBD1 or TRBD2 (6 bases each). CDR1 MNHEY and CDR2 SVGAGI come from the germline V gene. This CDR3 spans 15 amino acids. Trimming stripped 6 bases from V and 9 bases from J, with 21 bases between. The CDR3 coding sequence is TGTGCCAGCAGATACGGGGGCGCGACGGTTGGTGAGCAGTTCTTC. Protein sequence: CASRYGGATVGEQFF.

The chain uses TRBV7-9 and TRBJ2-3, with 9 bases matching TRBD2. The germline V gene has CDR1 SEHNR and CDR2 FQNEAQ (reference sequence). This CDR3 spans 16 amino acids. V trimming: 1 base; J trimming: 2 bases; junction bases outside the gene matches: 4. In nucleotides, the CDR3 is TGTGCCAGCAGCTTAGGTAGGACTAGCGTCACAGATACGCAGTATTTT. This sequence encodes CASSLGRTSVTDTQYF.

The rearrangement joins TRBV6-6 to TRBJ1-1; no firm D call. The V gene lost 8 bases and the J gene lost 0 bases, with 13 bases spanning the gap. The CDR3 spans 14 residues. Germline assignment: CDR1 MNHNY and CDR2 SVGAGI (reference sequence). Here the CDR3 reads CASSLAGMNTEAFF. The CDR3 DNA follows: TGTGCCAGCTCGCTAGCTGGGATGAACACTGAAGCTTTCTTT.

Points on this clone: Germline is not matched at one junction end, which may reflect a read error. The chain couples TRBV4-3 to TRBJ2-1; D uncertain. The germline V gene encodes CDR1 LGHNA and CDR2 YSLEER. The CDR3 length is 15 residues. Here the CDR3 reads CASSQDTGKRINPLF. The CDR3 DNA reads as TGCGCCAGCAGCCAAGATACGGGTAAGAGGATTAACCCCCTCTTC.

This clone was picked up one time. The chain links TRBV7-9 to TRBJ2-5; 8 bases are shared with TRBD1. CDR3 length: 15 amino acids. The V gene end was trimmed by 5 bases and the J gene end by 0 bases; junction bases not matched to a gene: 5. The germline CDR1 and CDR2 sequences are SEHNR and FQNEAQ (reference sequence). CDR3 bases: TGTGCCAGCAGCCCTACGGACAGGGACCAAGAGACCCAGTACTTC. Its protein is CASSPTDRDQETQYF.

The chain employs TRBV9 and TRBJ2-1; D gene ambiguous. The V end was cut by 0 bases, the J end by 10 bases, with 14 bases between. Germline lookup yields CDR1 SGDLS and CDR2 YYNGEE. This CDR3 has 14 amino acids. The CDR3 bases are TGTGCCAGCAGCGTAGGGCTAGGGTTGGGCGAGCAGTTCTTC. It specifies CASSVGLGLGEQFF.